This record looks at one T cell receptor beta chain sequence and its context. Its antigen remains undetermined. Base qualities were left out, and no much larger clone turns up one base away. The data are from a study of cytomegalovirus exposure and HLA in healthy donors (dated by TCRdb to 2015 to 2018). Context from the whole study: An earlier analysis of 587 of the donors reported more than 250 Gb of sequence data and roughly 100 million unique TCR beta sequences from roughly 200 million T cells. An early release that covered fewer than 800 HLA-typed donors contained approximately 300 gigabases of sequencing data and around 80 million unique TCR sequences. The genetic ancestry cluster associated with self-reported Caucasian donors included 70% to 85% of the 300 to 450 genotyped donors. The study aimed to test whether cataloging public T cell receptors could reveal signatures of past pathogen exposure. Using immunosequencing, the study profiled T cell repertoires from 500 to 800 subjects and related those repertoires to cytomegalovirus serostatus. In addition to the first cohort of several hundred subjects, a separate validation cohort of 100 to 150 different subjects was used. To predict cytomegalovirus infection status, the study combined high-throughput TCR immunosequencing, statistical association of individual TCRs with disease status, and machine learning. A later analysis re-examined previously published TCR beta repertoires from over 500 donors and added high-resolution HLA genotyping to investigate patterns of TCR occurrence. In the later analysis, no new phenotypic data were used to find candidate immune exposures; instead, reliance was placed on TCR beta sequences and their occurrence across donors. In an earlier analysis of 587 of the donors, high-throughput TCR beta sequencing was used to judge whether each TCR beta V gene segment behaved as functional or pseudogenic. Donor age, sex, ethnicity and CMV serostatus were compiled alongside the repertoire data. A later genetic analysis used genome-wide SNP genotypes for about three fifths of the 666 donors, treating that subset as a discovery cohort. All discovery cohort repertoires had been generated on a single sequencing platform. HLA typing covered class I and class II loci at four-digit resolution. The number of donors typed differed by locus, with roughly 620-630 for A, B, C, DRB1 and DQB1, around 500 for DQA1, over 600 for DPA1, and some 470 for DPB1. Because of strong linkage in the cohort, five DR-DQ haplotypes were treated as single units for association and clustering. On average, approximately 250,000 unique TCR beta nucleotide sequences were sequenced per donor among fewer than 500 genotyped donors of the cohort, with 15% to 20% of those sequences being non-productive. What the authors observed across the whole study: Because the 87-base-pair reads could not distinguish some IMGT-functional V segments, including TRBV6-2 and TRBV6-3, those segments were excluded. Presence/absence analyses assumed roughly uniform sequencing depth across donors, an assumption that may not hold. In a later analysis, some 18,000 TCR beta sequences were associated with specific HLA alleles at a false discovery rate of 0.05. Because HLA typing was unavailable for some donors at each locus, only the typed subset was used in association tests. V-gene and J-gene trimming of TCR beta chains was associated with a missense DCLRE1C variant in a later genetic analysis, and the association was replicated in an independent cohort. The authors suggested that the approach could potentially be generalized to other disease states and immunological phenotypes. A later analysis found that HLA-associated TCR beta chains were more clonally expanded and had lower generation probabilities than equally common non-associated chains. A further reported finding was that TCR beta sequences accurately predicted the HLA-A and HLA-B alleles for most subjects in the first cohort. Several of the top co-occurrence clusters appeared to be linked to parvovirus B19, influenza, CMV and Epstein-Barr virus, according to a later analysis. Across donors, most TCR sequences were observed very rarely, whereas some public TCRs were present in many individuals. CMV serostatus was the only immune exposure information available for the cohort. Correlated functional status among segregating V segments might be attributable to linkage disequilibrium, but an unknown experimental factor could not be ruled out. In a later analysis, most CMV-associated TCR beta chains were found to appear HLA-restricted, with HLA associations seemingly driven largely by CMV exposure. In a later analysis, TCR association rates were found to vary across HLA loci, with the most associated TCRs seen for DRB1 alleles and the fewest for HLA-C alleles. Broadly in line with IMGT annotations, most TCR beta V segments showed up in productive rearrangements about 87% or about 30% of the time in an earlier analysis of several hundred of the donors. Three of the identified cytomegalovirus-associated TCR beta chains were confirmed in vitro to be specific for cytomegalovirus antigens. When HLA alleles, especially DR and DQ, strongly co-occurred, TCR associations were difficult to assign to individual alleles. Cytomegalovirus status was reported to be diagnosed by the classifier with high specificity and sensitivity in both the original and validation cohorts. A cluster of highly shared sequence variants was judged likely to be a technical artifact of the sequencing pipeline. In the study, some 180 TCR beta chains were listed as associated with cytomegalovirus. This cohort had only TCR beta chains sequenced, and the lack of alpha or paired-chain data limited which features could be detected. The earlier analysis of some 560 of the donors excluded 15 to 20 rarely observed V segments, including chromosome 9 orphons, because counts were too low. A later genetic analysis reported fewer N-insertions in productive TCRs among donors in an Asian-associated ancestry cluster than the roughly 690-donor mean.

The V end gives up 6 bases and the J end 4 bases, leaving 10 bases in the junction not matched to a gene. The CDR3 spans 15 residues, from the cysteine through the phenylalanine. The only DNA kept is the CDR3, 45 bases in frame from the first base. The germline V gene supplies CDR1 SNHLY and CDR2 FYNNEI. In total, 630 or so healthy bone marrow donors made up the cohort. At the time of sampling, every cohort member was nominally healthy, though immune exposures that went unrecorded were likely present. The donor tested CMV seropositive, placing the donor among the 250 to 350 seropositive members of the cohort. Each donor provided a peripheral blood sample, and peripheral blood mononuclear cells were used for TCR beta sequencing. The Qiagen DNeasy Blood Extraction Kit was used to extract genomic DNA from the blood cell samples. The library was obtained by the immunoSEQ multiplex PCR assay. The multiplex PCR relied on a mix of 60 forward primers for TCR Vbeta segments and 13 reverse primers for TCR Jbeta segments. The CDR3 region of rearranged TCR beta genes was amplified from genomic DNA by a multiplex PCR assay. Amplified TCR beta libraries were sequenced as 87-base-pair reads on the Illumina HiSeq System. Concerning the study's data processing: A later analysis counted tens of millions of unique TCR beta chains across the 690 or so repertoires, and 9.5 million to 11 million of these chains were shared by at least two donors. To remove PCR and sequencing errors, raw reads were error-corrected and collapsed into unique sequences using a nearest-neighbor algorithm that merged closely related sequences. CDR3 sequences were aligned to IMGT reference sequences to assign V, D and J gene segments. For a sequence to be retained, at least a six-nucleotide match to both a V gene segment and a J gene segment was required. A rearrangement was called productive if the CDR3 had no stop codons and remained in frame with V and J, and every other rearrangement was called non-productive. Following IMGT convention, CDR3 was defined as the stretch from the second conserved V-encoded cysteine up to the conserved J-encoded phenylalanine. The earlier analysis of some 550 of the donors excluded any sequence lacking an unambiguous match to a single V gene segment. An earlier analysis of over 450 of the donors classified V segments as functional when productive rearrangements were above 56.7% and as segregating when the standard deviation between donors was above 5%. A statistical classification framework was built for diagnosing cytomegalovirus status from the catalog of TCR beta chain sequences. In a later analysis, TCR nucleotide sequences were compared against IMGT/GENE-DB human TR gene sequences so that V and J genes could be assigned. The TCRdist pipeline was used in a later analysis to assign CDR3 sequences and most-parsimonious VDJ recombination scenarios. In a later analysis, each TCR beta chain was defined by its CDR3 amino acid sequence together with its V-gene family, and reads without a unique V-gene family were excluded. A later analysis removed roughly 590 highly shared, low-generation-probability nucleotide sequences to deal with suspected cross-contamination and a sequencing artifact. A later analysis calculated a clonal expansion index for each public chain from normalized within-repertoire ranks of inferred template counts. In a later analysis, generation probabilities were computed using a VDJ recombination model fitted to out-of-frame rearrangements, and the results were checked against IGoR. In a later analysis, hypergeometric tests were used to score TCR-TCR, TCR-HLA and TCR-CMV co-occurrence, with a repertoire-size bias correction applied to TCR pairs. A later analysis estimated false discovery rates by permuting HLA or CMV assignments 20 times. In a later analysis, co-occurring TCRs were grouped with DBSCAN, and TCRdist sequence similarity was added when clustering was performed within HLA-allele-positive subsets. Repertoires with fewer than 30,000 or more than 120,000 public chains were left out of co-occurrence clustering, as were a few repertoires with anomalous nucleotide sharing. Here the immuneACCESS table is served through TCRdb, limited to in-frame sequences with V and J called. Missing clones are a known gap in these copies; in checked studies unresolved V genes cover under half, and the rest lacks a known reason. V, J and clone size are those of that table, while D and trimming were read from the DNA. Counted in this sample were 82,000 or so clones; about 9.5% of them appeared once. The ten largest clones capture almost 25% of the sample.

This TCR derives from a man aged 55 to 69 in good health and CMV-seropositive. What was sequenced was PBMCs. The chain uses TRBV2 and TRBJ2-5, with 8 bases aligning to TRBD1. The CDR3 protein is CASSPNGQGTETQYF. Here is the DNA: TGTGCCAGCAGCCCCAATGGACAGGGCACAGAGACCCAGTACTTC.